This TCR beta chain was identified in a study of CD8 T cells in Susac syndrome (dated by TCRdb to the late 2010s). Regarding the complete study: The study used repertoire sequencing to test whether antigen drove CD8+ T cell activation and differentiation in Susac syndrome. CD8+ T cell repertoire clonality was compared between eleven to twelve healthy donors, approximately 14 Susac syndrome patients and approximately 16 multiple sclerosis patients. Paper-wide results and their limitations: The study acknowledged that relatively few individuals were included in the TCR sequencing and HLA analysis.

This clonotype has a single count. The target of this receptor is not known. Within one base of it there is no much larger clone, and no base qualities were kept. Evidence from a single read is weak. RNA was extracted using the RNeasy kit, and roughly 0.5 to 1 microgram was reverse transcribed with random hexamers. TCR beta CDR3 regions were amplified with the immunoSEQ multiplex PCR assay covering 54 Vbeta and 13 Jbeta segments. PCR amplification bias was corrected using a synthetic template baseline for primer optimization and computational correction. As for the original processing: Reads were annotated to V, D and J genes according to IMGT and were analyzed with immunoSEQ Analyzer, with only productive sequences retained. To calculate clonality, Shannon entropy was normalized by log2 of the number of productive unique sequences and then subtracted from one. For each patient and control, public and private clones were evaluated within the 100 most prevalent clones. Clones were defined as Susac-specific when absent from the healthy and MS cohorts, from 1,000 to 1,100 published viral clones and from other ImmuneACCESS disease sequences. The public reads were quality trimmed at Q25 with fastp and then assembled into clones with MiXCR by TCRdb, keeping productive beta chains. Under each unique CDR3 protein, matching rows form one entry showing the most common genes and DNA. The V and J calls were determined by TCRdb, not by the authors. This sample lists around 300,000 distinct CDR3 sequences; roughly 85% were detected once. Together, the top ten hold around 0.2% of the sample.

High-throughput TCR beta sequencing profiled peripheral blood CD8+ and CD4+ T cells from healthy donors, Susac syndrome patients and multiple sclerosis patients. The multiple sclerosis controls were treatment-naive patients who had stable or active relapsing-remitting disease and met the revised McDonald criteria. CD8+ TEMRA cells were enriched by FACS, while bulk CD8+ and CD4+ T cells were purified by magnetic negative isolation. Blood was drawn into EDTA tubes, processed within 24 hours, and PBMCs were isolated by density gradient centrifugation. PBMCs intended for TCR sequencing were frozen in liquid nitrogen and were later thawed in a 37 degrees C water bath. The sorted or isolated CD4+, CD8+ and CD8+ TEMRA cells reached a purity of at least 90%. The CDR3, from cysteine to phenylalanine, totals 12 residues. Left in the record is the CDR3 DNA by itself, 36 bases read in frame from the first base. The junction shows trimming of 5 bases on V and 4 bases on J, plus 8 bases between the germline ends. From the germline V gene, CDR1 is SGHAT and CDR2 is FQNNGV.

Source material: CD8+ T cells from PBMCs. The receptor was derived from a human donor with multiple sclerosis. Recombination connected TRBV11-2 to TRBJ1-2; a tentative D match to TRBD1 spans 6 bases. The CDR3 protein is CASSGGGYGYTF. In nucleotide form, the sequence is TGTGCCAGCAGCGGAGGGGGCTATGGCTACACCTTC.